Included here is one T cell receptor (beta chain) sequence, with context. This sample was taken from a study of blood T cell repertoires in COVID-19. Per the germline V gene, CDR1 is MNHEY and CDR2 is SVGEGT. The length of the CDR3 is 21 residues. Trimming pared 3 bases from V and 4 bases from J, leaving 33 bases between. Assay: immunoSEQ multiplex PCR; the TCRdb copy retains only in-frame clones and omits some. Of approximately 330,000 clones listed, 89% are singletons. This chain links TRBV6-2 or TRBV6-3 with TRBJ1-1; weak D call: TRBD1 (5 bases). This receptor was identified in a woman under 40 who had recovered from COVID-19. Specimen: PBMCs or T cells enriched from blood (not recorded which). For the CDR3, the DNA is TGTGCCAGCAGTTATTTAGGATCTCCTGGAACCATCCAGGGATGGAGCACTGAAGCTTTCTTT. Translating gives CASSYLGSPGTIQGWSTEAFF.